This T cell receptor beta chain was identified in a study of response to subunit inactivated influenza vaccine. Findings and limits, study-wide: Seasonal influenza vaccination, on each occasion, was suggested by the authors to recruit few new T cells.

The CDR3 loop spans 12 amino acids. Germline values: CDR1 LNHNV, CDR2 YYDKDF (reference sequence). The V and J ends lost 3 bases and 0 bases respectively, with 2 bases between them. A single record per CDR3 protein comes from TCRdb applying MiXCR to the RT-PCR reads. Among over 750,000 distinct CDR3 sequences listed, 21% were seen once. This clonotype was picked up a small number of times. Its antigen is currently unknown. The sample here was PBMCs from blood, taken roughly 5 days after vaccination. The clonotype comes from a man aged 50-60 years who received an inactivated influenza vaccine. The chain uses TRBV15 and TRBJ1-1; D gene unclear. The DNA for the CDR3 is TGTGCCACCAGCAGGATGAACACTGAAGCTTTCTTT. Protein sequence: CATSRMNTEAFF. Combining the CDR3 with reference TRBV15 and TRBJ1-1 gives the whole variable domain DAMVIQNPRYQVTQFGKPVTLSCSQTLNHNVMYWYQQKSSQAPKLLFHYYDKDFNNEADTPDNFQSRRPNTSFCFLDIRSPGLGDTAMYLCATSRMNTEAFFGQGTRLTVV.